This T cell receptor (beta chain) was identified during a study of blood T cell repertoires in COVID-19. Profiled with immunoSEQ multiplex PCR; TCRdb holds only in-frame clones, not every one. The repertoire consists of approximately 250,000 clones, with over 75% occurring once and the leading ten covering around 7.8%. The CDR3 is 13 amino acids. The V gene's germline CDR1 is SGHRS and CDR2 YFSETQ. V dropped 3 bases and J dropped 4; count of bases not matched to a gene: 3. Source material: peripheral blood. The chain employs TRBV5-1 and TRBJ1-2, with 7 bases aligning to TRBD1. This sequence originates from a human donor in a cohort sampled during active COVID-19. The DNA for the CDR3 is TGCGCCAGCAGCTCCGGGACAGCCTATGGCTACACCTTC. This sequence encodes CASSSGTAYGYTF.